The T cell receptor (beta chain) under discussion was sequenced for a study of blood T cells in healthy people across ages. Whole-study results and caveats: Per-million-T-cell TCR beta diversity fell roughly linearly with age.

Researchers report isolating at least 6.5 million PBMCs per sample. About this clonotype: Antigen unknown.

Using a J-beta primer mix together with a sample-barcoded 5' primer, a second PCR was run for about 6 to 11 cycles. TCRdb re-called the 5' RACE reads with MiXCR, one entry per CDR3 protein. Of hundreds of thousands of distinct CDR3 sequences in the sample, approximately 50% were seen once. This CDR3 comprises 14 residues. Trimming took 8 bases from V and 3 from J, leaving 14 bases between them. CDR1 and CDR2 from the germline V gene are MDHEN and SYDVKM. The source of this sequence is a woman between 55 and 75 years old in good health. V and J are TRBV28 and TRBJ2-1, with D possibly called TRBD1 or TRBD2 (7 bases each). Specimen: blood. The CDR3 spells CASGRGLVYNEQFF. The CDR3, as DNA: TGTGCCAGCGGGAGGGGGCTCGTCTACAATGAGCAGTTCTTC.